This paragraph reports one T cell receptor beta chain. The CDR3 extends over 14 amino acids. CDR1 SGHRS and CDR2 YFSETQ come from the germline V gene. Trimming took 1 base from V and 4 from J, leaving 8 bases between them. This specimen comes from a study of identifying expanded T cells in peripheral blood. The repertoire was sequenced with immunoSEQ multiplex PCR; TCRdb's copy has only in-frame clones and lacks some. The repertoire consists of about 89,000 clones, with approximately 88% occurring once and the leading ten covering roughly 4.2%. Sequenced: blood. The TCR was taken from a person between 18 and 75 years old in good health. This rearrangement joins TRBV5-1 to TRBJ2-2; no clear D gene. For the CDR3, the DNA is TGCGCCAGCAGCTTGAGCCAGTCCACCGGGGAGCTGTTTTTT. It translates to CASSLSQSTGELFF.